This T cell receptor (beta chain) stems from a study of cytomegalovirus exposure and HLA in healthy donors. In the PCR, 60 Vbeta and 13 Jbeta primers were used. Produced via immunoSEQ multiplex PCR; TCRdb's table is partial and in-frame only. The sample shows roughly 88,000 clones, 76% of them seen only once. Donors sampled were nominally healthy, though unrecorded immune exposures were likely. This clone was detected only a few times. No antigen is known for it. Germline lookup yields CDR1 PRHDT and CDR2 FYEKMQ (reference sequence). Trimming removed 4 bases from V and 5 bases from J; junction bases left unmatched: 4. CDR3 length: 13 amino acids. Study-wide results and caveats: An analysis that came later showed most CMV-associated TCR beta chains appearing HLA-restricted. The HLA-A and HLA-B alleles of most subjects were reportedly predicted accurately from TCR beta sequences. Follow-up analysis found HLA locus-dependent TCR association rates, highest for DRB1 and lowest for HLA-C.

The chain links TRBV13 to TRBJ1-2, with 7 bases identical to TRBD1. The TCR comes from a man aged 25-45 years in good health and CMV-seropositive. The sequencing input was PBMCs. CDR3 coding DNA: TGTGCCAGCAGCTATACAGGGGAGTATGGCTACACCTTC. Protein product: CASSYTGEYGYTF.